This TCR beta chain comes out of a study of control samples from healthy donors and cancer patients. This CDR3 comprises 15 residues. V shed 6 bases, J shed 1 base, and the junction held 8 bases outside the gene matches. From germline, CDR1 is MNHEY and CDR2 SVGAGI. Generated by immunoSEQ multiplex PCR, the TCRdb table keeps only in-frame clones and is missing some. The table shows 55,000 to 70,000 clones, with around 90% occurring only once. The chain couples TRBV6-5 to TRBJ1-1, with 7 nucleotides matching TRBD1. This TCR derives from a man aged 25 to 40 with colorectal cancer. The sample comprised PBMCs. The CDR3 DNA reads TGTGCCAGCAGATTCTTCAGGGGGAAGAACACTGAAGCTTTCTTT. Residues: CASRFFRGKNTEAFF.